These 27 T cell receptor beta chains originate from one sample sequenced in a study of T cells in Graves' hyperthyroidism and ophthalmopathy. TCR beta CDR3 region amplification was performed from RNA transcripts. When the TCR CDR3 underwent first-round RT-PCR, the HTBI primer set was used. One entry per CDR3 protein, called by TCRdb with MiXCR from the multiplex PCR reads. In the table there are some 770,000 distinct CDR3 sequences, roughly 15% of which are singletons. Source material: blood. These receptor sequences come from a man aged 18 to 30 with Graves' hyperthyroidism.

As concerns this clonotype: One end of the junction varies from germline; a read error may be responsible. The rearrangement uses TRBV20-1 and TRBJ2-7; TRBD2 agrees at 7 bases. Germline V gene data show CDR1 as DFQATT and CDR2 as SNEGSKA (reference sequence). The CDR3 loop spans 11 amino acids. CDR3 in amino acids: CSAPHSGIQHF. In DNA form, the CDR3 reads TGCAGTGCTCCACACAGCGGGATTCAGCACTTC.

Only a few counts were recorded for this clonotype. The CDR3 DNA reads as TGTGCCAGCAGTAGCCCCGAGGAAAAACTGTTTTTT. It encodes CASSSPEEKLFF. V usage is TRBV28 and J usage is TRBJ1-4; D is unclear. Trimming left V 5 bases short and J 8 bases short, with 9 bases between. There are 12 residues in the CDR3. Looked up from germline, CDR1 is MDHEN and CDR2 is SYDVKM.

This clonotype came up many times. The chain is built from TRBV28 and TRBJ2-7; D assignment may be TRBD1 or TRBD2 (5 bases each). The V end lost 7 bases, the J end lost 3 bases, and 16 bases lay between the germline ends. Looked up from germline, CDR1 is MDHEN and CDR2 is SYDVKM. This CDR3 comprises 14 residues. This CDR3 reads CASTPGTVHYEQYF. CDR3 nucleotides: TGTGCCAGCACCCCAGGGACGGTCCACTACGAGCAGTACTTC.

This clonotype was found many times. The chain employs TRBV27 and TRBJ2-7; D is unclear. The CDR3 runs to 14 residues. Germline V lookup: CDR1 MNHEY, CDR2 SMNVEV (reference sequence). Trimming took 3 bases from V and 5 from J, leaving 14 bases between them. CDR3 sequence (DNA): TGTGCCAGCAGTTTGGGCTCGAGCACGGACGAGCAGTACTTC. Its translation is CASSLGSSTDEQYF.

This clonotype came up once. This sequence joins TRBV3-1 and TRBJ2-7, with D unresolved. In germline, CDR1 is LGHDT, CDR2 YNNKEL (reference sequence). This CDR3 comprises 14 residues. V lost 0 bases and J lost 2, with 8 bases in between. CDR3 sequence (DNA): TGTGCCAGCAGCCAAGATCTCTTTCCCTACGAGCAGTACTTC. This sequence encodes CASSQDLFPYEQYF.

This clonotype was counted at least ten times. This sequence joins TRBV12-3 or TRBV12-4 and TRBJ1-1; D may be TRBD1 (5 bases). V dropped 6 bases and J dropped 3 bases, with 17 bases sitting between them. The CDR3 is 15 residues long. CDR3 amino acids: CASRLTGGLHTEAFF. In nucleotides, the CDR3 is TGTGCCAGCAGATTAACAGGAGGACTTCACACTGAAGCTTTCTTT.

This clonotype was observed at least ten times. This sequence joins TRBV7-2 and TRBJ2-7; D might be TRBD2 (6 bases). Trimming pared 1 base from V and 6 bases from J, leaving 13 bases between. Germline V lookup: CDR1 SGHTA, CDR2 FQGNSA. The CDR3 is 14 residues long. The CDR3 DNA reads TGTGCCAGCAGCTTAGTTGCCCTCGGGGGCGAGCAGTACTTC. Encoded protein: CASSLVALGGEQYF. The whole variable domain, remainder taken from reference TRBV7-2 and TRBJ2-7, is GAGVSQSPSNKVTEKGKDVELRCDPISGHTALYWYRQSLGQGLEFLIYFQGNSAPDKSGLPSDRFSAERTGGSVSTLTIQRTQQEDSAVYLCASSLVALGGEQYFGPGTRLTVT.

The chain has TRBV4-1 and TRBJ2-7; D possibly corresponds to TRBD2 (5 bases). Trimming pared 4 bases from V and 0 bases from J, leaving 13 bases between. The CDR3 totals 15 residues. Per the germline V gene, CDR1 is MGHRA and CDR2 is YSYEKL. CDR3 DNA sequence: TGCGCCAGCAGCCTCTCTACCGGGATCTCCTACGAGCAGTACTTC. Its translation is CASSLSTGISYEQYF.

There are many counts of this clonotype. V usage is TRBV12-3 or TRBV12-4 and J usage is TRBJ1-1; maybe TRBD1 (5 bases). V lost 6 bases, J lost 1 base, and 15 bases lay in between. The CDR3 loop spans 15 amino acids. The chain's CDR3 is CASSPRGGWNTEAFF. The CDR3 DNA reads TGTGCCAGCAGCCCCCGGGGGGGGTGGAACACTGAAGCTTTCTTT.

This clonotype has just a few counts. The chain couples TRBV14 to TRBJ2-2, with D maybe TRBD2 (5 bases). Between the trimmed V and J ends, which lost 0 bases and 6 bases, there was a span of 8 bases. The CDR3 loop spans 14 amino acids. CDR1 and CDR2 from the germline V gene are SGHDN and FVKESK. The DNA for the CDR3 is TGTGCCAGCAGCCAAGATTCGCGGGCCGGGGAGCTGTTTTTT. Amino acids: CASSQDSRAGELFF.

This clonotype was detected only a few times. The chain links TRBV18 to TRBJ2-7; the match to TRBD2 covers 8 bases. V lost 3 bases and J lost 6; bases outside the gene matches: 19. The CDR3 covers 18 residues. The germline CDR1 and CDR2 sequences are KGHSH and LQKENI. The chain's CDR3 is CASSPYSGTRIVRVEQYF. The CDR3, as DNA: TGTGCCAGCTCACCTTATTCCGGGACTAGAATTGTACGGGTCGAGCAGTACTTC. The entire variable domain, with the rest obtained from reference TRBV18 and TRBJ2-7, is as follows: NAGVMQNPRHLVRRRGQEARLRCSPMKGHSHVYWYRQLPEEGLKFMVYLQKENIIDESGMPKERFSAEFPKEGPSILRIQQVVRGDSAAYFCASSPYSGTRIVRVEQYFGPGTRLTVT.

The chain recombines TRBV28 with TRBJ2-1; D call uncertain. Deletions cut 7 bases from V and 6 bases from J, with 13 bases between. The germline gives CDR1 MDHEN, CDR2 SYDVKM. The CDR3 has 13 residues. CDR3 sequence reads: CASNPLALNEQFF. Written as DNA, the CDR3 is TGTGCCAGCAATCCCCTCGCCCTCAATGAGCAGTTCTTC.

This CDR3 is CASSQDPGQGASEAFF. In DNA, the CDR3 is TGTGCCAGCAGCCAAGATCCGGGACAGGGGGCCTCTGAAGCTTTCTTT. J is TRBJ1-1 and V is TRBV14; 12 bases align to TRBD1. The V and J ends lost 0 bases and 6 bases, in that order; junction bases with no gene match: 5. The CDR3 length is 16 residues. Germline loops: CDR1 SGHDN, CDR2 FVKESK.

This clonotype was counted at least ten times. CDR3 loop: CASSQEWSTEAFF. CDR3 in DNA: TGTGCCAGCAGCCAAGAGTGGAGCACTGAAGCTTTCTTT. This chain joins TRBV3-1 and TRBJ1-1; D unresolved. The CDR3 sequence is 13 residues long. V lost 0 bases to trimming and J lost 4 bases, with 6 bases between them. Germline loops: CDR1 LGHDT, CDR2 YNNKEL (reference sequence).

The CDR3 DNA reads TGTGCCACCAGTGACCTCGGAGCGGGAGCGGACGGGGAGCTGTTTTTT. Amino acid sequence: CATSDLGAGADGELFF. The rearrangement uses TRBV24-1 and TRBJ2-2; 8 nucleotides align to TRBD2. CDR3 length: 16 amino acids. Germline CDR1 KGHDR, CDR2 SFDVKD. V shed 4 bases, J shed 7 bases, and the junction held 10 bases outside the gene matches.

CDR3: CSVAHSSGRMWGTTDTQYF. In nucleotides, the CDR3 is TGCAGCGTTGCCCACTCAAGCGGGAGGATGTGGGGGACCACAGATACGCAGTATTTT. The genes are TRBV29-1 and TRBJ2-3, with TRBD2 matching over 9 bases. Germline V gene sequence: CDR1 SQVTM, CDR2 ANQGSEA. The length of the CDR3 is 19 residues. J lost 2 bases, V lost 4 bases, and 19 bases had no gene match.

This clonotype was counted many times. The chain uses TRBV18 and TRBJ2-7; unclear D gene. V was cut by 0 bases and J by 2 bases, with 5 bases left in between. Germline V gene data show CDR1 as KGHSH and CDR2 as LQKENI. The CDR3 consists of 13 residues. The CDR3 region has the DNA TGTGCCAGCTCACCACCTCACGCCTACGAGCAGTACTTC. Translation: CASSPPHAYEQYF.

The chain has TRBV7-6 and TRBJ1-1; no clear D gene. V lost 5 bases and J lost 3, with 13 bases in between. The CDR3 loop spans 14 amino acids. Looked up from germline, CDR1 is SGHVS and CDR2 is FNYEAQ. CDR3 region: CASSPTRQDTEAFF. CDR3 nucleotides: TGTGCCAGCAGCCCCACTCGACAAGACACTGAAGCTTTCTTT.

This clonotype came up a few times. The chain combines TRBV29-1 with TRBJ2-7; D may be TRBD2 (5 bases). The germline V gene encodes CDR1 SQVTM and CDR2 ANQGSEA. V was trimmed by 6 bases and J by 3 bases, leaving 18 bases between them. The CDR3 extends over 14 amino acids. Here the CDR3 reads CSVTGNGGSYEQYF. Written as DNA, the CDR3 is TGCAGCGTCACCGGGAACGGAGGAAGCTACGAGCAGTACTTC.

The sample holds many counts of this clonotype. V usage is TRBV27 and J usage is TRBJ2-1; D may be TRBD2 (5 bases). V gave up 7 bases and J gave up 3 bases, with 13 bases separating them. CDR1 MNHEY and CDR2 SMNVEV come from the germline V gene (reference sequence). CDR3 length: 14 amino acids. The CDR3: CASKQRANYNEQFF. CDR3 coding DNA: TGTGCCAGCAAGCAGAGGGCCAACTACAATGAGCAGTTCTTC.

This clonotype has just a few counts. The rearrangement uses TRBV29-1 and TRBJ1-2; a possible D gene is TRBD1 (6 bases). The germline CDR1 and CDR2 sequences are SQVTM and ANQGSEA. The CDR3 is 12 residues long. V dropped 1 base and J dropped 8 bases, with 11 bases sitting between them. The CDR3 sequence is CSVEAGVDGYTF. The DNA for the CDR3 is TGCAGCGTTGAAGCAGGGGTAGACGGCTACACCTTC.

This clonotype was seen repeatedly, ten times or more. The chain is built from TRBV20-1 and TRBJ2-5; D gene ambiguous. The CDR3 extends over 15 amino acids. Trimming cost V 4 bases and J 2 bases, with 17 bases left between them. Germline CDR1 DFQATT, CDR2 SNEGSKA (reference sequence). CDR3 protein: CSAIWVAASQETQYF. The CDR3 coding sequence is TGCAGTGCTATTTGGGTGGCAGCTTCACAAGAGACCCAGTACTTC.

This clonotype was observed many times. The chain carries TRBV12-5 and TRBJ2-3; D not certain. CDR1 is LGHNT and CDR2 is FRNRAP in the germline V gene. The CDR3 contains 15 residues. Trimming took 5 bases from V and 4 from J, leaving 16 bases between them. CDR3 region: CASGPDRVPADTQYF. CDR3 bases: TGTGCTAGTGGTCCCGACCGGGTCCCCGCAGATACGCAGTATTTT.

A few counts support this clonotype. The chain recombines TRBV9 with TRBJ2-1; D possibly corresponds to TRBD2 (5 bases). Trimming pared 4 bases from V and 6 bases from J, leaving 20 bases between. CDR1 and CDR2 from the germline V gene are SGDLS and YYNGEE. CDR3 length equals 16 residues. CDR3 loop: CASSQNSARAGNEQFF. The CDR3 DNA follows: TGTGCCAGCAGCCAAAACAGCGCACGGGCGGGCAATGAGCAGTTCTTC.

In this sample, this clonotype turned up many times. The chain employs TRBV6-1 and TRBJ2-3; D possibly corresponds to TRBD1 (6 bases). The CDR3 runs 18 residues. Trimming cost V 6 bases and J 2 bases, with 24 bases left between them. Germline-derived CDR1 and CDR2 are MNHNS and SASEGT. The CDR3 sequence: CASSRNRRPGHLTDTQYF. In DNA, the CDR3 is TGTGCCAGCAGCAGAAACCGCCGGCCGGGACATCTCACAGATACGCAGTATTTT.

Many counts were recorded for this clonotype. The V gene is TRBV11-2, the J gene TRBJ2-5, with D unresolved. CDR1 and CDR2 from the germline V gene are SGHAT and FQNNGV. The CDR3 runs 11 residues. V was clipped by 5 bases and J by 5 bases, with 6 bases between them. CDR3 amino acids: CASSMRETQYF. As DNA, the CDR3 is TGTGCCAGCAGCATGCGTGAGACCCAGTACTTC.

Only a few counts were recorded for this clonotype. CDR3 nucleotides: TGTGCCAGCAGTTTAGCTCACAGGGGGCATTACAATGAGCAGTTCTTC. This encodes CASSLAHRGHYNEQFF. The chain uses TRBV12-3 or TRBV12-4 and TRBJ2-1; 9 nucleotides agree with TRBD1. The CDR3 length is 16 residues. V was clipped by 0 bases and J by 4 bases; unmatched bases: 4.